A selection of T cell receptor beta chains follows, all from one sample in a study of monozygotic twins with inflammatory bowel disease. TCRdb reprocessed the 5' RACE reads, with one entry per CDR3 protein and no DNA. The data include 170,000 or so distinct CDR3 sequences; the top ten clones carry about 8%. The specimen was blood. These receptors originate from a human donor with ulcerative colitis or Crohn's disease, or a healthy co-twin of an affected twin (not recorded which). CDR3s include the opening cysteine and the closing phenylalanine or tryptophan. The order of the fields is J gene, V gene, CDR3 protein.

>TRBJ2-3|TRBV20-1
CSAVRDRGWTDTQYF
>TRBJ2-1|TRBV4-1
CASSQVKREQFF
>TRBJ2-7|TRBV4-3
CASSQDRGQGRNEQYF
>TRBJ2-6|TRBV18
CASSPEIVPGANVLTF
>TRBJ2-7|TRBV5-1
CASSLVPGGPSYEQYF
>TRBJ1-1|TRBV19
CASSISHPPRGVNTEAFF
>TRBJ1-2|TRBV5-1
CASSDGTGGYGYTF
>TRBJ1-1|TRBV27
CASSLREGTEAFF
>TRBJ1-1|TRBV4-3
CASSQGQGATEAFF
>TRBJ2-1|TRBV4-1
CASSQAPGPNEQFF
>TRBJ2-1|TRBV6-4
CASSDSQGYNEQFF
>TRBJ2-3|TRBV2
CASLPSGRTDTQYF
>TRBJ1-1|TRBV18
CASSPQEGTGNTEAFF
>TRBJ2-1|TRBV20-1
CSASASSYNEQFF
>TRBJ2-1|TRBV24-1
CATSDQPPSHEQFF
>TRBJ2-5|TRBV7-9
CASRGRDHFQETQYF
>TRBJ2-3|TRBV20-1
CSASSVAGGIDTQYF
>TRBJ2-1|TRBV5-1
CASSLDPGGPDNEQFF
>TRBJ2-7|TRBV7-2
CASSLVLAPYEQYF
>TRBJ2-5|TRBV5-1
CASMKRGGDGETQYF
>TRBJ2-2|TRBV10-2
CASTQGPGELFF
>TRBJ1-6|TRBV5-1
CASSLAVDYNSPLHF
>TRBJ2-5|TRBV5-1
CASSLGAGTVQETQYF
>TRBJ2-5|TRBV7-6
CASSPWTEVETQYF
>TRBJ2-4|TRBV7-9
CASSLLSGSGDIQYF
>TRBJ2-1|TRBV4-1
CASSHRTRGGYEDEQFF
>TRBJ2-5|TRBV12-3/TRBV12-4
CASSLGAGGETQYF
>TRBJ2-7|TRBV28
CASKGWSMDEQYF
>TRBJ1-5|TRBV10-2
CASSEIGNQPQHF
>TRBJ2-3|TRBV20-1
CSASWASGGAADTQYF
>TRBJ2-4|TRBV11-2
CASSLARDRGGGNIQYF
>TRBJ2-7|TRBV5-1
CASSLGLAGGPSYEQYF
>TRBJ2-7|TRBV29-1
CSVLRGDRVYEQYF
>TRBJ1-1|TRBV7-9
CASSPTGANTEAFF
>TRBJ2-1|TRBV5-1
CASSWQALSSYNEQFF
>TRBJ1-3|TRBV3-1
CASSAGPPRGSGNTIYF
>TRBJ2-1|TRBV7-9
CASPLGGRGLDEQFF
>TRBJ2-7|TRBV4-1
CASSRTPGLASYEQYF
>TRBJ2-2|TRBV10-3
CAISESRGELFF
>TRBJ1-5|TRBV20-1
CSARQGGGQPQHF
>TRBJ1-4|TRBV9
CASSVGLSEKLFF
>TRBJ2-7|TRBV4-1
CASSQEVRLASSYEQYF
>TRBJ1-1|TRBV5-1
CASSWETGVTEAFF
>TRBJ2-7|TRBV9
CASSRLGYEQYF
>TRBJ1-1|TRBV6-1
CASSLRWRENTEAFF
>TRBJ2-3|TRBV2
CASTPGGLRRDTQYF
>TRBJ1-2|TRBV5-1
CASSLEQYGYTF
>TRBJ2-3|TRBV27
CASHKRADTQYF
>TRBJ1-4|TRBV5-8
CASSLAGRVSEKLFF
>TRBJ1-5|TRBV20-1
CSARVSGSSNQPQHF
>TRBJ2-7|TRBV12-3/TRBV12-4
CASSPGQGIYEQYF
>TRBJ2-2|TRBV6-5
CASSYSINTGELFF
>TRBJ2-5|TRBV5-4
CASSREVSYQETQYF
>TRBJ2-1|TRBV24-1
CAISGPGGRTDNEQFF
>TRBJ2-2|TRBV18
CASSPIAGPNGELFF